What follows are 9 T cell receptor beta chains derived from one specimen sequenced in a study of shared clonotypes between healthy human individuals. Produced via immunoSEQ multiplex PCR; TCRdb's table is partial and in-frame only. The sample lists roughly 680,000 clones; over 60% were seen once. Sequencing was carried out using memory CD4+ T cells sorted from blood. Indicated subset: CD45RA-negative fraction. The source of these receptors is a woman aged 25 to 39 in good health.

The chain employs TRBV10-2 and TRBJ1-1, with a tentative D call TRBD1 (5 bases). V dropped 6 bases and J dropped 0 bases, with 8 bases sitting between them. This CDR3 has 13 residues. Germline CDR1 WSHSY, CDR2 SAAADI. CDR3 residues: CASSQGMNTEAFF. The CDR3 region has the DNA TGCGCCAGCAGCCAGGGAATGAACACTGAAGCTTTCTTT.

This clone was seen ten or more times. The rearrangement uses TRBV29-1 and TRBJ2-7, with D perhaps matching TRBD2 (6 bases). Deletions cut 4 bases from V and 7 bases from J, with 11 bases between. The CDR3 loop spans 11 amino acids. The germline gives CDR1 SQVTM, CDR2 ANQGSEA. The CDR3: CSVGRGREQYF. CDR3 nucleotides: TGCAGCGTTGGACGGGGGAGGGAGCAGTACTTC.

This clone appeared a few times. The chain uses TRBV6-1 and TRBJ1-5, with unresolved D. The germline V gene encodes CDR1 MNHNS and CDR2 SASEGT. V shed 2 bases and J shed 6 bases, with 14 bases lying between them. The CDR3 extends over 15 amino acids. CDR3 nucleotides: TGTGCCAGCAGTGAAAACGCACACAACAGTCAGCCCCAGCATTTT. Translating it yields CASSENAHNSQPQHF.

This clone was seen at least ten times. V and J are TRBV6-5 and TRBJ2-6, with D unresolved. Trimming pared 6 bases from V and 0 bases from J, leaving 9 bases between. The germline gives CDR1 MNHEY, CDR2 SVGAGI. The length of the CDR3 is 15 residues. In nucleotides, the CDR3 is TGTGCCAGCAGCTTCAGCAGCTCTGGGGCCAACGTCCTGACTTTC. This gives the protein CASSFSSSGANVLTF.

CDR3 bases: TGTGCCAGCAGTGGGACCGTTAGCGGAGGAGCCCAGCATTTT. Translating gives CASSGTVSGGAQHF. The chain has TRBV28 and TRBJ1-5, with TRBD1 as a possible D gene (5 bases). This CDR3 region has 14 residues. Germline CDR1 MDHEN, CDR2 SYDVKM. The germline V and J ends were trimmed by 5 bases and 11 bases, with 19 bases remaining between them.

This clone was counted between two and nine times. In nucleotides, the CDR3 is TGTGCCAGCAGACGCCGGGACAGCTCGAATGAAAAACTGTTTTTT. This encodes CASRRRDSSNEKLFF. The V call is TRBV2, the J call TRBJ1-4; 7 bases map to TRBD1. Germline trimming cut 6 bases from V and 5 bases from J; bases unmatched to any gene: 9. Looked up from germline, CDR1 is SNHLY and CDR2 is FYNNEI. CDR3 length equals 15 residues.

The chain employs TRBV27 and TRBJ2-7, with a tentative D call TRBD1 (6 bases). The CDR3 is 16 residues long. V lost 3 bases to trimming and J lost 1 base, with 16 bases between them. Germline V gene sequence: CDR1 MNHEY, CDR2 SMNVEV (reference sequence). CDR3 amino acids: CASSFASGDTSYEQYF. The CDR3 DNA is TGTGCCAGCAGTTTCGCCTCTGGGGACACTTCCTACGAGCAGTACTTC.

The chain recombines TRBV6-5 with TRBJ2-7, with D unresolved. Between the trimmed V and J ends, which lost 5 bases and 5 bases, there was a span of 13 bases. In germline, CDR1 is MNHEY, CDR2 SVGAGI. CDR3 size: 13 residues. CDR3 region: CASSERARNEQYF. The CDR3 bases are TGTGCCAGCAGTGAACGGGCAAGAAACGAGCAGTACTTC.

Points on this clone: Other DNA sequences in the sample encode the same CDR3. V and J are TRBV2 and TRBJ2-5; 7 bases are shared with TRBD2. Trimming cost V 4 bases and J 3 bases; bases outside gene matches: 5. The CDR3 sequence is 14 residues long. CDR1 is SNHLY and CDR2 is FYNNEI in the germline V gene. In DNA form, the CDR3 reads TGTGCCAGCAGTGGTCGGGGAGGGGAAGAGACCCAGTACTTC. Its translation: CASSGRGGEETQYF.